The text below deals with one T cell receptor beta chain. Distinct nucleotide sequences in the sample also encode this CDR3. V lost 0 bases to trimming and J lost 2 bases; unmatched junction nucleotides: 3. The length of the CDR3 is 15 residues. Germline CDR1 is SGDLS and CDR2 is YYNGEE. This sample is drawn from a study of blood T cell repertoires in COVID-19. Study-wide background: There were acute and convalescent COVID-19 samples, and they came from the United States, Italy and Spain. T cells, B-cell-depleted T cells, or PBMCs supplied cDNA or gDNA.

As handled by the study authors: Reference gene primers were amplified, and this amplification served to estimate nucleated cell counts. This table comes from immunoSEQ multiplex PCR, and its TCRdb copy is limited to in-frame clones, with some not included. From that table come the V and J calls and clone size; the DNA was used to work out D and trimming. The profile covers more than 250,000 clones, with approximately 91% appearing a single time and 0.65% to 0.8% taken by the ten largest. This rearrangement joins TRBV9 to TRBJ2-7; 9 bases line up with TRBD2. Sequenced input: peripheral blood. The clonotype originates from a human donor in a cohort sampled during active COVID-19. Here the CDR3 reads CASSVGAGGPYEQYF. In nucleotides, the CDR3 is TGTGCCAGCAGCGTAGGGGCGGGGGGGCCCTACGAGCAGTACTTC.